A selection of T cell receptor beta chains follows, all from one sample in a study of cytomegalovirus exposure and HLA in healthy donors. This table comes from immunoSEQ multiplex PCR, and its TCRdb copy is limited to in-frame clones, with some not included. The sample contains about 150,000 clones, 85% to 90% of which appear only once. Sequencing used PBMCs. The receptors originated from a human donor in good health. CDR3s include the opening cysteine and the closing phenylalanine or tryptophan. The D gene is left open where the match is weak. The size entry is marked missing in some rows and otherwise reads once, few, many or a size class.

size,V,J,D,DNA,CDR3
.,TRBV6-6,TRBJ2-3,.,TGTGCCAGCGCTAAAAACTCAGGGGCCACAGATACGCAGTATTTT,CASAKNSGATDTQYF
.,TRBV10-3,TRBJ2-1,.,TGTGCCATCAGTGGTTCTAGCCTGGAGCAGTTCTTC,CAISGSSLEQFF
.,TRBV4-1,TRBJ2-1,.,TGCGCCAGCAGCCAACGGAGGGCCCTAGGAAATGAGCAGTTCTTC,CASSQRRALGNEQFF
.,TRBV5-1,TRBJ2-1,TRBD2,TGCGCCAGCAGCTTGGTTACTAGCGGCTCCTACAATGAGCAGTTCTTC,CASSLVTSGSYNEQFF
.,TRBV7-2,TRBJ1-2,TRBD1,TGTGCCAGCAGCGCACCGGGACAGGGACAGTATGGCTACACCTTC,CASSAPGQGQYGYTF
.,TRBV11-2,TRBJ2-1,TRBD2,TGTGCCAGTCATCAGCGGGGGTACAATGAGCAGTTCTTC,CASHQRGYNEQFF
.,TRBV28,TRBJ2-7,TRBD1,TGTGCCAGCAGGGGGGGACAGGGGTTCAACGAGCAGTACTTC,CASRGGQGFNEQYF
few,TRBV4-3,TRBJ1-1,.,TGCGCCAGCAGCCAAGATTGGGGGGTTGAAGCTTTCTTT,CASSQDWGVEAFF
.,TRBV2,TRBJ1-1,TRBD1,TGTGCCAGCAGCCGGGACAGGGCTTTGCGTGGCACTGAAGCTTTCTTT,CASSRDRALRGTEAFF
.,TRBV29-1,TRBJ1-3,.,TGCAGCGTTGAATATCAGGGCCGGGACACCATATATTTT,CSVEYQGRDTIYF
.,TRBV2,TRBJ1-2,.,TGTGCCAGCAGTGATCGGGGAGGGGAAAAGAATGGCTACACCTTC,CASSDRGGEKNGYTF
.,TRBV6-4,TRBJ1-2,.,TGTGCCAGCAGACCGACGGGGAGACTTAACTATGGCTACACCTTC,CASRPTGRLNYGYTF
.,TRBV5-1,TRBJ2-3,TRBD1,TGCGCCAGCAGCTCGCAGGGGGAAGATACGCAGTATTTT,CASSSQGEDTQYF
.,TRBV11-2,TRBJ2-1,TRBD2,TGTGCCAGCAGATCAACCTTTTGGGGGAGGGCCAGGGATGAGCAGTTCTTC,CASRSTFWGRARDEQFF
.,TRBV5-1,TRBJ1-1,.,TGCGCCAGCAGAGGTACAGGGAGAATTAACACTGAAGCTTTCTTT,CASRGTGRINTEAFF
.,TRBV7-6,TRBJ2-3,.,TGTGCCAGCAAGACAGTGCCTAGCACAGATACGCAGTATTTT,CASKTVPSTDTQYF
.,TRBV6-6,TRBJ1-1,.,TGTGCCAGCAGTTCCCCATCCGGGGTGAACACTGAAGCTTTCTTT,CASSSPSGVNTEAFF
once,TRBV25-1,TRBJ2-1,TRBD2,TGTGCCAGCAGTGCCAAATCACTAGCGGCGGTTGAGCAGTTCTTC,CASSAKSLAAVEQFF
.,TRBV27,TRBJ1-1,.,TGTGCCAGCAGTCCCACTTCGCTACTTCTAACTGAAGCTTTCTTT,CASSPTSLLLTEAFF
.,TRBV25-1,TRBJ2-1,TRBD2,TGTGCCAGCAGTGACCGGAAACTAGCGGGAGGGGGGGATGAGCAGTTCTTC,CASSDRKLAGGGDEQFF
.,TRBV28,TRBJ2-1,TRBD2,TGTGCCAGCAGCCTAGCGGCGGACTACAATGAGCAGTTCTTC,CASSLAADYNEQFF
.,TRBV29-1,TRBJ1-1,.,TGCAGCGTACAGGGTATGAACACTGAAGCTTTCTTT,CSVQGMNTEAFF
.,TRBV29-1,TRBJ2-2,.,TGCAGCGTTAATATACAGGGTTACACCGGGGAGCTGTTTTTT,CSVNIQGYTGELFF
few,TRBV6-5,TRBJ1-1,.,TGTGCCAGCAGTCCCGGACAGACCATGAACACTGAAGCTTTCTTT,CASSPGQTMNTEAFF
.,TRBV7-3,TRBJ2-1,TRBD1,TGTGCCAGCAGCCCCCGGACAGGAACATCCTACAATGAGCAGTTCTTC,CASSPRTGTSYNEQFF
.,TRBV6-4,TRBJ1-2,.,TGTGCCAGCAGTGAACGGGGAGGGGATCGCTACACCTTC,CASSERGGDRYTF
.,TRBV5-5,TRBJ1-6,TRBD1,TGTGCCAGCAGCTTGGGGGGGGGACAGGCCTATTCACCCCTCCACTTT,CASSLGGGQAYSPLHF
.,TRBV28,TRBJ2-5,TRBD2,TGTGCCAGCAGTTTCGTACGCGGGACTAGCGGCCAAGAGACCCAGTACTTC,CASSFVRGTSGQETQYF
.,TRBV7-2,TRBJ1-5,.,TGTGCCAGCAGCTACGAGCATCTAGTCGAACCCCAGCATTTT,CASSYEHLVEPQHF
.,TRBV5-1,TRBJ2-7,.,TGCGCCAGCAGCTTACAGCCTACAGGGACCGAGCAGTACTTC,CASSLQPTGTEQYF
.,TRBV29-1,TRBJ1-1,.,TGCAGCGTTGAATCGAGGGCGAAAGGCACTGAAGCTTTCTTT,CSVESRAKGTEAFF
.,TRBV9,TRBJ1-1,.,TGTGCCAGCAGCGGGGAGGGGAACGAAGCTTTCTTT,CASSGEGNEAFF
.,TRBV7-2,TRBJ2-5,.,TGTGCCAGCAGCTTAGTTCGTGAGACCCAGTACTTC,CASSLVRETQYF
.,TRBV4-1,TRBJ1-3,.,TGCGCCAGCAGCCAAGCCCCTTGGGCAGGGACTGGAAACACCATATATTTT,CASSQAPWAGTGNTIYF
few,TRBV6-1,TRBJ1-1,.,TGTGCCAGCAGTATAGGGGAGAACACTGAAGCTTTCTTT,CASSIGENTEAFF
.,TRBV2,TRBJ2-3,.,TGTGCCAGCAGAGGAGGTGATGCGCAGTATTTT,CASRGGDAQYF
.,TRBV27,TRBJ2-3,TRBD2,TGTGCCAGCAGCAGCGGGGGGGCCACAGATACGCAGTATTTT,CASSSGGATDTQYF
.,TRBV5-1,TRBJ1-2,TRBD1,TGCGCCAGCAGCTTGGATACCCGGGACAGGGGGCGAGGTTATGGCTACACCTTC,CASSLDTRDRGRGYGYTF
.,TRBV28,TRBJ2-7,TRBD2,TGTGCCAGCAGCCCGGCGGCTGGCGGGAGCTACGAGCAGTACTTC,CASSPAAGGSYEQYF
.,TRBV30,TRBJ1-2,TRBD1,TGTGCCTGGAGCTTCAGGGGGCGGGTCTATGGCTACACCTTC,CAWSFRGRVYGYTF
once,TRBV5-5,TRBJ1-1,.,TGTGCCAGCACCCTGACAGGAACTGAAGCTTTCTTT,CASTLTGTEAFF
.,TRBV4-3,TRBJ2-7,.,TGCGCCAGCAGCCAAGAACGGACTACTGGGATCTACGAGCAGTACTTC,CASSQERTTGIYEQYF
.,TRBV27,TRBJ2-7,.,TGTGCCAGCAGTTCAACAAGTTACGAGCAGTACTTC,CASSSTSYEQYF
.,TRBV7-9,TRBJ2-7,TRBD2,TGTGCCAGCAGCTTAGTCGGGGGGGACTACGAGCAGTACTTC,CASSLVGGDYEQYF
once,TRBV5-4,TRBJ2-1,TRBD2,TGTGCCAGCAGCTTGGAAAAGGGACTACACTACAATGAGCAGTTCTTC,CASSLEKGLHYNEQFF